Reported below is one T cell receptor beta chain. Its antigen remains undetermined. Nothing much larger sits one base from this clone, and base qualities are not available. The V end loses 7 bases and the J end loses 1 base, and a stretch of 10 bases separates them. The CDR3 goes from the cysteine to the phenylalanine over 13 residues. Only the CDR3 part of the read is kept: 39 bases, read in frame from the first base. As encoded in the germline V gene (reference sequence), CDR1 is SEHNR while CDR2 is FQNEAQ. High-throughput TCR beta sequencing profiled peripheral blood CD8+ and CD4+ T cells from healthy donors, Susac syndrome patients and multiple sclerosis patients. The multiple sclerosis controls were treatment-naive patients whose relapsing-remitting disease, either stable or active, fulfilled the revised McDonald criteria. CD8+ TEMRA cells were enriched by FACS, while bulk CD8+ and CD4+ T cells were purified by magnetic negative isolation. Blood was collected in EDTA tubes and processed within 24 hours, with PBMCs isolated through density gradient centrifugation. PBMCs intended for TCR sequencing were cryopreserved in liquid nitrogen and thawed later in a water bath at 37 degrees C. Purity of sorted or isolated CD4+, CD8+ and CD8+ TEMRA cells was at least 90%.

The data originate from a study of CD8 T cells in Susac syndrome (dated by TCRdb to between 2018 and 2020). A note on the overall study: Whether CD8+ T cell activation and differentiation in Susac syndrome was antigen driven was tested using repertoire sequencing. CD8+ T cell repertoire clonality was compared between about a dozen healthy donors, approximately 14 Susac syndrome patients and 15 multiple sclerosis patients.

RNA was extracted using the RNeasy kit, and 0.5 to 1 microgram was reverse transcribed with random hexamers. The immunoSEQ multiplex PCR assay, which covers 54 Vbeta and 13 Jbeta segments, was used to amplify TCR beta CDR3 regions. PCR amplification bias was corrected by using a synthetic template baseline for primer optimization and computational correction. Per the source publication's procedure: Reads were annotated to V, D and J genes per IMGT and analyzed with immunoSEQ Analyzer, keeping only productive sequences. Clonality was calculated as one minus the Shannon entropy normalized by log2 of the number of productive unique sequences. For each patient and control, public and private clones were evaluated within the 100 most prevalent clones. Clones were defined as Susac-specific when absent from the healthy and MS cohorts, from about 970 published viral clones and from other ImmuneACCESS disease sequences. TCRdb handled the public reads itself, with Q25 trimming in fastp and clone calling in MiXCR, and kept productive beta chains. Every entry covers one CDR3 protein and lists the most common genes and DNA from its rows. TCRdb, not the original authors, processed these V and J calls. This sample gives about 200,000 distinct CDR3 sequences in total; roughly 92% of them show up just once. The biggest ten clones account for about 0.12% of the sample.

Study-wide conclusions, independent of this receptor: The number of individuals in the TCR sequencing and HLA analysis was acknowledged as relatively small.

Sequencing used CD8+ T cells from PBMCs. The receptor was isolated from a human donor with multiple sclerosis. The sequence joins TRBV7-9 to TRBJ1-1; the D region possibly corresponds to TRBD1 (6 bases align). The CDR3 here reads CASIGQSNTEAFF. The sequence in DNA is TGTGCCAGCATAGGACAGTCGAACACTGAAGCTTTCTTT.